Listed here is a single T cell receptor beta chain. The multiple sclerosis control group consisted of treatment-naive patients whose relapsing-remitting disease, which was either stable or active, fulfilled revised McDonald criteria. TEMRA cells underwent FACS enrichment and CD8+ and CD4+ T cells underwent negative isolation. This entry belongs to a study of CD8 T cells in Susac syndrome. With random hexamers, 0.5 to 1 ug RNA was reverse transcribed. Amplification of TCR beta CDR3 by immunoSEQ multiplex PCR spanned 54 Vbeta and 13 Jbeta. TCRdb re-derived calls from the immunoSEQ multiplex PCR reads in MiXCR, one entry per CDR3 protein. The table shows approximately 68,000 distinct CDR3 sequences, with less than 95% occurring only once. Sequenced input: CD8+ T cells from PBMCs. The TCR was taken from a human donor with multiple sclerosis.

CDR3 protein: CAVQSWANYGYTF. Written as DNA, the CDR3 is TGTGCCGTCCAATCCTGGGCTAACTATGGCTACACCTTC. The chain uses TRBV2 and TRBJ1-2; D is undetermined. Germline V CDR1 and CDR2: SNHLY, FYNNEI. V dropped 11 bases and J dropped 0 bases, with 13 bases sitting between them. This CDR3 contains 13 residues. Full variable domain (remainder filled in from reference TRBV2 and TRBJ1-2): EPEVTQTPSHQVTQMGQEVILRCVPISNHLYFYWYRQILGQKVEFLVSFYNNEISEKSEIFDDQFSVERPDGSNFTLKIRSTKLEDSAMYFCAVQSWANYGYTFGSGTRLTVV.